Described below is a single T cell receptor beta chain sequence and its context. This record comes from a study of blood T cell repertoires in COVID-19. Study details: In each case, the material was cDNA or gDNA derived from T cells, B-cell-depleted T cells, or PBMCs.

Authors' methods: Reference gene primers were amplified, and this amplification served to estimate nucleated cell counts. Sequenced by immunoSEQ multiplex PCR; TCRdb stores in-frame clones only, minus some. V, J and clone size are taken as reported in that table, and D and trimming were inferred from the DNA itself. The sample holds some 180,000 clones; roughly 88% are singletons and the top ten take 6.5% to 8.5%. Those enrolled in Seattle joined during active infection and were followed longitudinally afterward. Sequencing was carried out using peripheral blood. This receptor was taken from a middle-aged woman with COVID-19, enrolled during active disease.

The CDR3 loop is CASSRRDRGSANEKLFF. Here the CDR3 DNA reads TGTGCCAGCAGCCGCCGGGACAGGGGGTCGGCTAATGAAAAACTGTTTTTT. The genes are TRBV5-4 and TRBJ1-4; 11 bases agree with TRBD1. The CDR3 is 17 residues long. Losses at the gene ends were 4 bases for V and 3 bases for J; bases not matched to a gene: 8. In germline, CDR1 is SGHNT, CDR2 YYREEE (reference sequence).